This T cell receptor (beta chain) was observed in a study of blood T cell repertoires in COVID-19. The CDR3 has 15 amino acids. The J segment lost 0 bases and the V segment lost 6 bases, leaving 5 bases of the junction unmatched. Germline V CDR1 and CDR2: ENHRY, SYGVKD. The assay was immunoSEQ multiplex PCR, and TCRdb's table has in-frame clones only and misses some. The table lists 15,000 to 20,000 clones, roughly nine tenths of them singletons. The chain combines TRBV10-3 with TRBJ2-1; the match to TRBD2 covers 7 bases. The TCR was taken from a human donor in a cohort sampled during active COVID-19. Sample: peripheral blood. This CDR3 reads CAIRVGRNSYNEQFF. CDR3 DNA sequence: TGTGCCATCAGGGTCGGGAGGAACTCCTACAATGAGCAGTTCTTC.